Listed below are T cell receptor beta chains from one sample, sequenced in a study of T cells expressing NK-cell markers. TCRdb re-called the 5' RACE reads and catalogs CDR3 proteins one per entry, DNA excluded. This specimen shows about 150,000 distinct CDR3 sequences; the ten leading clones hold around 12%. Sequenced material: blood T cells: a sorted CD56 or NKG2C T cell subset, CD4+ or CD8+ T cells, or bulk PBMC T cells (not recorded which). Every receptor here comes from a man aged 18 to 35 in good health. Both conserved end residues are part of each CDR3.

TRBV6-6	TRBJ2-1	CASSYDERDWGFF
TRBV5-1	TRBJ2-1	CASSASGTSGRGEQFF
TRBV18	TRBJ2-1	CASSYTGVRTNEQFF
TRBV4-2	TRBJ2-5	CASSPGLAGGPYQETQYF
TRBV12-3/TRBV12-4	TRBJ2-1	CASSLRLGGGGEQFF
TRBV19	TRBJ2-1	CASSRNSGRVYNEQFF
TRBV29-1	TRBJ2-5	CSAPGLPVQETQYF
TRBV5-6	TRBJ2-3	CASSVHSDTQYF
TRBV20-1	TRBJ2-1	CSAKSSRNEQFF
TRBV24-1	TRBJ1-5	CATSRTGSNQPQHF
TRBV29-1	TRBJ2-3	CSYPIGVNGDTQYF
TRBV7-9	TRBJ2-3	CASWRQADTQYF
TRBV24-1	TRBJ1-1	CATSGPGAAPEAFF